This T cell receptor (beta chain) originates from a study of OX40 agonist ivuxolimab in advanced cancers. This clone was seen only once. Its antigen is unknown. Assay used: immunoSEQ multiplex PCR; TCRdb lists only in-frame clones, some missing. The sample lists approximately 87,000 clones, 92% occurring once. Findings and limits, study-wide: Antigens targeted by the expanded peripheral T cells were not determined.

CDR1 and CDR2 (germline): SGHRS, YFSETQ. Trimming pared 5 bases from V and 0 bases from J, leaving 6 bases between. This CDR3 is 12 amino acids long. The sequence derives from an adult with an advanced solid tumor such as melanoma, head and neck, liver or kidney cancer. The chain couples TRBV5-1 to TRBJ2-7; D is undetermined. Source: CD4+ or CD8+ T cells sorted from blood, taken in a trial of the OX40 agonist ivuxolimab. CDR3 residues: CASRQNSYEQYF. The CDR3 nucleotides read TGCGCCAGCAGGCAGAACTCCTACGAGCAGTACTTC.